This entry lists 13 T cell receptor beta chains sequenced from one sample in a study of identical twins. TCRdb passed the 5' RACE reads through MiXCR, listing each CDR3 protein once. The table shows about 200,000 distinct CDR3 sequences, with 15% to 20% occurring only once. These same data were also listed under a study on T cells expressing NK-cell markers.

Sequenced sample: CD8+ T cells sorted from blood. The origin of the receptors is a woman under 30 in good health.

This clonotype came up many times. V and J are TRBV15 and TRBJ2-1; D might be TRBD2 (6 bases). CDR3 size: 16 residues. In germline, CDR1 is LNHNV, CDR2 YYDKDF (reference sequence). Trimming pared 7 bases from V and 2 bases from J, leaving 18 bases between. The CDR3 coding sequence is TGTGCCACCACAGTCCTTCCGGGGGAAGCCTACAATGAGCAGTTCTTC. It is translated as CATTVLPGEAYNEQFF.

In this sample, this clonotype turned up a few times. The CDR3 spells CASSQDLLSLAGGLQYF. In DNA form, the CDR3 reads TGCGCCAGCAGCCAAGATCTCCTCTCGCTAGCGGGAGGGCTCCAGTACTTC. The rearrangement joins TRBV4-3 to TRBJ2-7; 12 bases map to TRBD2. The CDR3 totals 17 residues. The germline gives CDR1 LGHNA, CDR2 YSLEER. Trimming removed 0 bases from V and 10 bases from J; junction bases left unmatched: 13.

In its sample, this clonotype was seen a few times. The chain recombines TRBV7-2 with TRBJ2-5; D remains unclear. Deletions cut 2 bases from V and 9 bases from J, with 13 bases between. CDR3 length: 13 residues. Germline values: CDR1 SGHTA, CDR2 FQGNSA. CDR3: CASSLITTEAQYF. In DNA, the CDR3 is TGTGCCAGCAGCTTAATCACAACCGAGGCCCAGTACTTC.

This clonotype was picked up a small number of times. The J gene is TRBJ2-1, the V gene TRBV24-1; 10 bases fit TRBD2. This CDR3 has 16 amino acids. V dropped 3 bases and J dropped 4; count of bases not matched to a gene: 5. Germline lookup yields CDR1 KGHDR and CDR2 SFDVKD. CDR3 sequence reads: CATSDRGTSEYNEQFF. For the CDR3, the DNA is TGTGCCACCAGTGATCGGGGGACTAGCGAGTACAATGAGCAGTTCTTC.

This rearrangement joins TRBV10-2 to TRBJ2-1, with no clear D. Germline CDR1 WSHSY, CDR2 SAAADI. The ends were cut back, 5 bases at V and 5 bases at J, with 10 bases in the middle. The CDR3 is made up of 13 amino acids. The CDR3 DNA reads TGCGCCAGCAGTTTAGGCAGGAACAATGAGCAGTTCTTC. Amino acid sequence: CASSLGRNNEQFF.

This clonotype has only a few counts. The V and J genes are TRBV25-1 and TRBJ1-1; D is perhaps TRBD1 (6 bases). CDR3 length: 15 residues. With 4 bases removed from V and 3 bases from J, the gap between germline ends came to 15 bases. Germline V gene sequence: CDR1 MGHDK, CDR2 SYGVNS. The DNA of the CDR3 is TGTGCCAGCAGTGCAGGGGAGCGGGGTGACACTGAAGCTTTCTTT. It yields the protein CASSAGERGDTEAFF.

The chain carries TRBV20-1 and TRBJ1-5, with TRBD1 matching over 11 bases. Per the germline V gene, CDR1 is DFQATT and CDR2 is SNEGSKA (reference sequence). V shed 2 bases and J 4 bases; nucleotides not matched to a gene: 7. The CDR3 sequence is 16 residues long. The CDR3 nucleotides read TGCAGTGCTAGACAACACTGGGACAGGGGGAATCAGCCCCAGCATTTT. This translates into CSARQHWDRGNQPQHF.

The rearrangement links TRBV12-3 or TRBV12-4 to TRBJ2-7; unclear D gene. V was shortened by 1 base and J by 3 bases, with 22 bases between the two germline ends. The CDR3 spans 18 residues. CDR3 sequence reads: CASSLEGRFPNSSYEQYF. CDR3 DNA: TGTGCCAGCAGTTTAGAAGGTCGGTTCCCTAACAGCAGCTACGAGCAGTACTTC.

The CDR3 DNA follows: TGTGCCAGCAGCCTGACAGTCTACGAGCAGTACTTC. This sequence encodes CASSLTVYEQYF. The chain uses TRBV5-6 and TRBJ2-7, with D tentatively TRBD1 (5 bases). Trimming took 4 bases from V and 3 from J, leaving 8 bases between them. The germline V gene has CDR1 SGHDT and CDR2 YYEEEE. The CDR3 consists of 12 residues.

Only a few counts were recorded for this clonotype. This rearrangement joins TRBV20-1 to TRBJ2-3; 7 positions match TRBD2. From germline, CDR1 is DFQATT and CDR2 SNEGSKA (reference sequence). Germline trimming cut 5 bases from V and 3 bases from J; bases unmatched to any gene: 8. This CDR3 is built from 14 residues. The CDR3 bases are TGCAGTGCTCCCTATAAGCGGGGAACAGATACGCAGTATTTT. Translated, it gives CSAPYKRGTDTQYF.

The chain joins TRBV5-5 to TRBJ1-3, with 9 bases fitting TRBD1. The CDR3 sequence is 15 residues long. Germline loops: CDR1 SGHKS, CDR2 YYEKEE (reference sequence). J gave up 3 bases and V 4 bases, and 5 bases lay outside the gene matches. DNA for the CDR3: TGTGCCAGCAGCCAGGACAGGGGAGTTGGAAACACCATATATTTT. It specifies CASSQDRGVGNTIYF. Complete variable domain (other parts from reference TRBV5-5 and TRBJ1-3): DAGVTQSPTHLIKTRGQQVTLRCSPISGHKSVSWYQQVLGQGPQFIFQYYEKEERGRGNFPDRFSARQFPNYSSELNVNALLLGDSALYLCASSQDRGVGNTIYFGEGSWLTVV.

The J gene is TRBJ2-7, the V gene TRBV7-2, with 12 bases that match TRBD2. V lost 5 bases and J lost 2; bases outside the gene matches: 4. Germline assignment: CDR1 SGHTA and CDR2 FQGNSA. The CDR3 is made up of 15 amino acids. CDR3 protein: CASSTRTSGAYEQYF. DNA for the CDR3: TGTGCCAGCAGCACGAGGACTAGCGGGGCCTACGAGCAGTACTTC.

At least ten counts were recorded for this clonotype. CDR3 protein: CASSLAPLGDTEAFF. CDR3 coding DNA: TGTGCCAGCAGCTTAGCGCCCTTAGGGGACACTGAAGCTTTCTTT. The chain links TRBV7-6 to TRBJ1-1; tentative D call: TRBD1 (5 bases). Trimming took off 0 bases at V and 3 bases at J, with 11 bases between the two ends. The CDR3 runs 15 residues. Germline V gives CDR1 SGHVS, CDR2 FNYEAQ.